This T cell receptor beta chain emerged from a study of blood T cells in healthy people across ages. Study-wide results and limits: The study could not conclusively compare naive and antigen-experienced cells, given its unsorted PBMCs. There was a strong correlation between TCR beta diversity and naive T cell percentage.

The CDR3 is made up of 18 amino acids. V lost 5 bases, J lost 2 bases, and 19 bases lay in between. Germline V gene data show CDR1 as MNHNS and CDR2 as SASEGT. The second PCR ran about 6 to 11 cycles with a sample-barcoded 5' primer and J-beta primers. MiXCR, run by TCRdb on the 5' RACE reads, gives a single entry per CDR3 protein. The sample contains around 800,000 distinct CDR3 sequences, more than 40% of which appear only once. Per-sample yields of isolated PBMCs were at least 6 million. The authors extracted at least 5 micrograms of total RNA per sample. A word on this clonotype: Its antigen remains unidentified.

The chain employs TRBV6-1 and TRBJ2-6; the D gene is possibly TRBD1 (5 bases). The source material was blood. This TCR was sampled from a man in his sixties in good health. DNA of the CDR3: TGTGCCAGCAGTATAATCAGGGTCTATCAGCCTGGGGCCAACGTCCTGACTTTC. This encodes CASSIIRVYQPGANVLTF.